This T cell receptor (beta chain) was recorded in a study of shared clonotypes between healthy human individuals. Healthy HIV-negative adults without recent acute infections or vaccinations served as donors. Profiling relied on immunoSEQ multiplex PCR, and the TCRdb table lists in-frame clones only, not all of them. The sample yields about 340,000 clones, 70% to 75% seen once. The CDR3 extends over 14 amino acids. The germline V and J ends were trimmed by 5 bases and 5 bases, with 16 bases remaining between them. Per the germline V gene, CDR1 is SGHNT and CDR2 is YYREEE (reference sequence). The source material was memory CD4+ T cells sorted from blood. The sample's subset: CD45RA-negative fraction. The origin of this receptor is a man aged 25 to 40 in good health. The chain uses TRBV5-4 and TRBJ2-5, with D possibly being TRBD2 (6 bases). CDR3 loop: CASRGSGPEETQYF. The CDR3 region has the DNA TGTGCCAGCAGAGGAAGCGGGCCCGAGGAGACCCAGTACTTC.